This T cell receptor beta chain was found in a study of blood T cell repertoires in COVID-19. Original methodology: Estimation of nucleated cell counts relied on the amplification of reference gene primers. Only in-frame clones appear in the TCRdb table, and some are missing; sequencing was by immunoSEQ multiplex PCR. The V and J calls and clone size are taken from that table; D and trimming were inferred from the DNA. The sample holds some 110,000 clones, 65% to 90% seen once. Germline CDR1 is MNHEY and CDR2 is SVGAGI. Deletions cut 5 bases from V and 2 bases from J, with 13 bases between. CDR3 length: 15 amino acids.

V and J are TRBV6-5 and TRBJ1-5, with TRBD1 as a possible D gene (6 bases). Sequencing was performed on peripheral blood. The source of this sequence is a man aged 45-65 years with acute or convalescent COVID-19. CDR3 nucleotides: TGTGCCAGCAGTCTCCTGACAGGTGGCAATCAGCCCCAGCATTTT. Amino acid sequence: CASSLLTGGNQPQHF.